This TCR beta chain comes out of a study of shared clonotypes between healthy human individuals. The study, taken as a whole, reports: Naive subsets generally had larger estimated richness than memory subsets. Sequencing depth was a factor that was expected to affect clonotype sharing among donors. Tissues were not sampled, only blood, and their repertoires likely differ.

CDR3 size: 12 residues. CDR1 and CDR2 (germline): ENHRY, SYGVKD. V gave up 6 bases and J gave up 8 bases, with 13 bases separating them. About this clone: Its matching antigen is unknown.

Some clones are missing from TCRdb's copy, which holds only in-frame ones; the method was immunoSEQ multiplex PCR. The sample yields 1,100,000 or so clones, more than 75% seen once. Specimen: memory CD4+ T cells from PBMCs. Subset of the sample: CD45RA-negative fraction. This chain links TRBV10-3 with TRBJ1-2, with D maybe TRBD1 (5 bases). This clonotype originated in a young man in good health. Some clones in this sample may be carry-over from other donors' samples. In DNA, the CDR3 is TGTGCCATCAGCTACACAGGAGACGGCTACACCTTC. It is translated as CAISYTGDGYTF.